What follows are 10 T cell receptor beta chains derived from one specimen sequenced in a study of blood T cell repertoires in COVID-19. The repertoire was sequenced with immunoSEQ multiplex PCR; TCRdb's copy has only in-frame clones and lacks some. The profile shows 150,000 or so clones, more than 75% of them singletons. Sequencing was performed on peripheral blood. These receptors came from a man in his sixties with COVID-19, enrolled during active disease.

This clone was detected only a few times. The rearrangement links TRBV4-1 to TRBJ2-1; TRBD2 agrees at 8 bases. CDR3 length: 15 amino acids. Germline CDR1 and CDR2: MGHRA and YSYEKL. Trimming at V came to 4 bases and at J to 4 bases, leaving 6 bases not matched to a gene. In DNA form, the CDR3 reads TGCGCCAGCAGCCCGCTAGCGGGCGGATACAATGAGCAGTTCTTC. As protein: CASSPLAGGYNEQFF.

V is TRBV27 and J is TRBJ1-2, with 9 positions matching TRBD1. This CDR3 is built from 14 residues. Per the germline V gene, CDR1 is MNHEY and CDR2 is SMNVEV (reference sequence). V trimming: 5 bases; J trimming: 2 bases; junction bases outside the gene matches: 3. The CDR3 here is CASSSGQGNYGYTF. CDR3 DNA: TGTGCCAGCAGTAGCGGACAGGGGAACTATGGCTACACCTTC.

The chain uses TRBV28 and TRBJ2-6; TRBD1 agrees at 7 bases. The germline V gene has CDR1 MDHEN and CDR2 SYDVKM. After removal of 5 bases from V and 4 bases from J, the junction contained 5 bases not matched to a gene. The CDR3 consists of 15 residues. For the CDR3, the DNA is TGTGCCAGCAGTCGGGACAGTTCCGGGGCCAACGTCCTGACTTTC. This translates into CASSRDSSGANVLTF. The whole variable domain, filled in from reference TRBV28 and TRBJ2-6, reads DVKVTQSSRYLVKRTGEKVFLECVQDMDHENMFWYRQDPGLGLRLIYFSYDVKMKEKGDIPEGYSVSREKKERFSLILESASTNQTSMYLCASSRDSSGANVLTFGAGSRLTVL.

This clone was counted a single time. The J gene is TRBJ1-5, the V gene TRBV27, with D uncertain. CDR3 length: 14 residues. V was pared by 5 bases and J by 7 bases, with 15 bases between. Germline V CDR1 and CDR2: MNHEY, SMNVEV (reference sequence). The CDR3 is CASSQPNTDQPQHF. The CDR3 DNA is TGTGCCAGCAGTCAACCCAATACAGACCAGCCCCAGCATTTT.

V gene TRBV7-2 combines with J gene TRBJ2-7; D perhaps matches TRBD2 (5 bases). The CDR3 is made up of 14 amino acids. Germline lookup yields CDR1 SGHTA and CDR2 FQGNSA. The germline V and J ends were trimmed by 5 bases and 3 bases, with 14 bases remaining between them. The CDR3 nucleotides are TGTGCCAGCAGCATCAGACACGGGATCTACGAGCAGTACTTC. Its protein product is CASSIRHGIYEQYF. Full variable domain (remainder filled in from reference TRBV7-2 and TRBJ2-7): GAGVSQSPSNKVTEKGKDVELRCDPISGHTALYWYRQSLGQGLEFLIYFQGNSAPDKSGLPSDRFSAERTGGSVSTLTIQRTQQEDSAVYLCASSIRHGIYEQYFGPGTRLTVT.

DNA of the CDR3: TGTGCCAGCAGCTTAGAGACAGTCACTGAAGCTTTCTTT. Translated, it gives CASSLETVTEAFF. V gene TRBV7-9 combines with J gene TRBJ1-1, with a possible D match to TRBD1 (5 bases). Deletions cut 1 base from V and 4 bases from J, with 7 bases between. This CDR3 has 13 amino acids. Per the germline V gene, CDR1 is SEHNR and CDR2 is FQNEAQ (reference sequence).

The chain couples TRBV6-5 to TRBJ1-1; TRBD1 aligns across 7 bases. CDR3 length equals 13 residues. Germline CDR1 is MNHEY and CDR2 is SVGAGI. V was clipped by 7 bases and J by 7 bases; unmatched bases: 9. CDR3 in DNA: TGTGCCAGCATACGAGACAGGGTTGGTGAAGCTTTCTTT. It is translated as CASIRDRVGEAFF.

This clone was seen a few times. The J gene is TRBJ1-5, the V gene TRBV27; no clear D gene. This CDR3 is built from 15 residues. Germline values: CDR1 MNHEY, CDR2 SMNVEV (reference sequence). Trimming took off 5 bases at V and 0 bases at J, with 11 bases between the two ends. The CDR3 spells CASSPRTFSNQPQHF. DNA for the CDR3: TGTGCCAGCAGTCCCCGGACTTTTAGCAATCAGCCCCAGCATTTT.

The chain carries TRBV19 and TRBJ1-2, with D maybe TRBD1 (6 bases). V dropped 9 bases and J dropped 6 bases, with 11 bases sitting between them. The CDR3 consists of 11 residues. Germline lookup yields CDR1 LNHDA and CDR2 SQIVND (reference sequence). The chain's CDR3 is CASQGLNGYTF. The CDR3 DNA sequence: TGTGCCAGCCAGGGGCTAAATGGCTACACCTTC.

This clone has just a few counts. The CDR3 coding sequence is TGTGCCAGCACTCAAAGTGATCGGAGTCCCCACGAGCAGTACTTC. This gives the protein CASTQSDRSPHEQYF. V and J are TRBV25-1 and TRBJ2-7; D unclear. The CDR3 has 15 amino acids. The ends were cut back, 7 bases at V and 5 bases at J, with 21 bases in the middle. The germline V gene encodes CDR1 MGHDK and CDR2 SYGVNS.